These 7 T cell receptor beta chains were all obtained from the same sample, sequenced in a study of metastatic and nonmetastatic thyroid tumors. Each patient went into thyroid surgery without having received any treatment. TCRdb re-analyzed the PCR reads through MiXCR. The sample lists around 7,100 clones, under 35% occurring once. The sequencing sample was made of adjacent normal tissue. The receptors originated from a female donor with papillary thyroid cancer or a benign thyroid nodule (not recorded which). Some clones in this sample may be carry-over from other donors' samples.

This clone was counted a few times. This chain uses TRBV6-4 with TRBJ2-5; 9 bases map to TRBD2. Looked up from germline, CDR1 is MRHNA and CDR2 is SNTAGT. The CDR3 extends over 15 amino acids. V gave up 6 bases and J gave up 1 base; unmatched junction bases: 6. In nucleotides, the CDR3 is TGTGCCAGCAGCTTAGATAGCGGGAGCCAAGAGACCCAGTACTTC. Translating it yields CASSLDSGSQETQYF.

The CDR3 sequence: CASSLSGLVMGNEQFF. The CDR3 nucleotides read TGCGCCAGCAGCTTGAGTGGTCTAGTAATGGGTAATGAGCAGTTCTTC. The rearrangement uses TRBV5-1 and TRBJ2-5; D unclear. The J call may be mistaken, given a closer DNA end match to TRBJ2-1. The germline CDR1 and CDR2 sequences are SGHRS and YFSETQ. The CDR3 loop spans 16 amino acids.

Only a few counts were recorded for this clone. The rearrangement links TRBV6-1 to TRBJ1-2; 7 positions agree with TRBD1. The germline gives CDR1 MNHNS, CDR2 SASEGT. Unmatched junction bases numbered 8, after V lost 6 bases and J lost 4 bases. The CDR3 has 14 amino acids. CDR3 amino acids: CASSQGVLGYGYTF. In DNA form, the CDR3 reads TGTGCCAGCAGCCAGGGGGTTTTGGGCTATGGCTACACCTTC.

In this sample, this clone is large. The chain combines TRBV15 with TRBJ2-7, with TRBD2 matching 8 bases. Losses at the gene ends were 0 bases for V and 4 bases for J; bases not matched to a gene: 5. Per the germline V gene, CDR1 is LNHNV and CDR2 is YYDKDF (reference sequence). The CDR3 is 15 residues long. CDR3 region: CATSRDVAGGYEQYF. For the CDR3, the DNA is TGTGCCACCAGCAGAGATGTGGCGGGGGGTTACGAGCAGTACTTC. The variable domain in full, completed from reference TRBV15 and TRBJ2-7, reads DAMVIQNPRYQVTQFGKPVTLSCSQTLNHNVMYWYQQKSSQAPKLLFHYYDKDFNNEADTPDNFQSRRPNTSFCFLDIRSPGLGDTAMYLCATSRDVAGGYEQYFGPGTRLTVT.

The gene calls are TRBV11-2 and TRBJ2-2; 9 bases are a match to TRBD2. V shed 0 bases and J 6 bases; nucleotides not matched to a gene: 8. This CDR3 has 17 residues. From germline, CDR1 is SGHAT and CDR2 FQNNGV. The CDR3 DNA sequence: TGTGCCAGCAGCTTAGATTTCGCGGGAGGGCCCTCCGGGGAGCTGTTTTTT. Its translation: CASSLDFAGGPSGELFF.

In this sample, this clone turned up a few times. This chain links TRBV4-2 with TRBJ2-3; 7 nucleotides match TRBD2. Unmatched junction bases numbered 9, after V lost 5 bases and J lost 1 base. The germline V gene encodes CDR1 LGHNA and CDR2 YNFKEQ. The CDR3 spans 16 residues. CDR3 sequence (DNA): TGTGCCAGCAGCAACGGACTAGGGTCGGGCACAGATACGCAGTATTTT. This translates into CASSNGLGSGTDTQYF.

This clone turned up a few times. The chain recombines TRBV6-6 with TRBJ2-2; D remains unclear. Germline V lookup: CDR1 MNHNY, CDR2 SVGAGI (reference sequence). The CDR3 runs 16 residues. Trimming removed 0 bases from V and 1 base from J, with 9 bases in between. The CDR3 sequence is CASSYSWGVNTGELFF. Written as DNA, the CDR3 is TGTGCCAGCAGTTACTCGTGGGGTGTGAACACCGGGGAGCTGTTTTTT.